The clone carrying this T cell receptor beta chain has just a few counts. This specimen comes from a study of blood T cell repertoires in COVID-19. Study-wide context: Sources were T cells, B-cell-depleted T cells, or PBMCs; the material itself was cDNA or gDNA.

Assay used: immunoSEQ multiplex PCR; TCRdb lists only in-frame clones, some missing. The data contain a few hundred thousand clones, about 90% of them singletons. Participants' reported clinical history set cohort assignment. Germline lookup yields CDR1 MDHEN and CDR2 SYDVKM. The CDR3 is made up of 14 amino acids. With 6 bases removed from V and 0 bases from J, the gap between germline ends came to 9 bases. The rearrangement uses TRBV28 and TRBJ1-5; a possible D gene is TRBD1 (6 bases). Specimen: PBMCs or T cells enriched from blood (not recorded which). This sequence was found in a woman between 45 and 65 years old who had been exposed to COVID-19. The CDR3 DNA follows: TGTGCCAGCAGGGGGGGGCTTAGCAATCAGCCCCAGCATTTT. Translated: CASRGGLSNQPQHF.